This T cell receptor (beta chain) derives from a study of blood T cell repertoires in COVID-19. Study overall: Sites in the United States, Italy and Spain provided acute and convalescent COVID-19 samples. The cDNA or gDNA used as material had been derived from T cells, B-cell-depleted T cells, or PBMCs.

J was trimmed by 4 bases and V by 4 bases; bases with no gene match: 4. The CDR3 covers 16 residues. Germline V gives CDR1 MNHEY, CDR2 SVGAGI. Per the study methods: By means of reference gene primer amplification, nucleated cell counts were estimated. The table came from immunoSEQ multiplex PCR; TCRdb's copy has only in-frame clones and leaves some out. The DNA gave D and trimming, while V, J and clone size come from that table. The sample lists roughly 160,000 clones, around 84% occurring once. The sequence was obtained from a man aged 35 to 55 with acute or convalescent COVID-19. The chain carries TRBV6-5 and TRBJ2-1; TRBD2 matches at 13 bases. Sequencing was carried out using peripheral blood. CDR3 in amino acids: CASSSTTSGGYNEQFF. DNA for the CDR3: TGTGCCAGCAGTTCCACGACTAGCGGGGGGTACAATGAGCAGTTCTTC.